By its share, the clone carrying this T cell receptor (beta chain) is medium-sized. Its antigen is as yet unknown. Multiplex touch-down PCR with TRB-A/B primers amplified rearranged V-D-J TRB sequences. Via MiXCR, TCRdb re-called the multiplex PCR reads, giving one row per CDR3 protein. The top ten hold 2.5% to 3% of the sample, which has roughly 6,400 distinct CDR3 sequences, approximately 20% seen once. The template was genomic DNA from peripheral blood, not RNA. This record belongs to a study of T cell repertoires in aging, cancer and after chemotherapy. Study-wide results and caveats: Compared with age-matched healthy donors, untreated hematological or solid cancer patients showed higher blood TCR clonality.

The germline V and J ends were trimmed by 5 bases and 8 bases, with 12 bases remaining between them. The CDR3 is 12 amino acids. The germline V gene encodes CDR1 MNHEY and CDR2 SVGAGI. Sequences were obtained from blood. The clonotype was recovered from a human donor with a blood cancer. The chain couples TRBV6-5 to TRBJ1-2; the D is unclear. CDR3 sequence: CASSHGGVGYTF. The CDR3 DNA is TGTGCCAGCAGTCACGGCGGCGTAGGCTACACCTTC.